Following are 10 T cell receptor beta chains from one sample sequenced in a study of blood T cells in healthy people across ages. Alongside a J-beta primer mix, a sample-barcoded 5' primer served in a second PCR lasting about 7 to 12 cycles. Using its own MiXCR run on the 5' RACE reads, TCRdb lists one record per CDR3 protein. The sample consists of about 1,400,000 distinct CDR3 sequences, about 40% of them appearing once. Source material: blood. The receptors were sampled from a woman between 18 and 29 years old in good health.

The CDR3 protein is CASSEAGTPTLYEQYF. The CDR3 bases are TGTGCCAGCAGTGAAGCGGGGACTCCCACGCTCTACGAGCAGTACTTC. This rearrangement joins TRBV6-1 to TRBJ2-7; weak D call: TRBD2 (6 bases). Germline-derived CDR1 and CDR2 are MNHNS and SASEGT. V lost 0 bases, J lost 3 bases, and 15 bases lay in between. CDR3 size: 16 residues.

The table lists this clonotype with a few counts. The V call is TRBV5-1, the J call TRBJ1-2, with unresolved D. The CDR3 runs to 16 residues. The ends were cut back, 1 base at V and 4 bases at J, with 17 bases in the middle. CDR1 SGHRS and CDR2 YFSETQ come from the germline V gene. Here the CDR3 reads CASSLNLRSRTYGYTF. CDR3 nucleotides: TGCGCCAGCAGCTTGAATCTGAGGTCTAGGACCTATGGCTACACCTTC. The whole variable domain, filled in from reference TRBV5-1 and TRBJ1-2, reads KAGVTQTPRYLIKTRGQQVTLSCSPISGHRSVSWYQQTPGQGLQFLFEYFSETQRNKGNFPGRFSGRQFSNSRSEMNVSTLELGDSALYLCASSLNLRSRTYGYTFGSGTRLTVV.

This clonotype was seen only a few times. This chain connects TRBV4-1 to TRBJ2-1, with 9 bases aligning to TRBD1. The J segment lost 4 bases and the V segment lost 0 bases, leaving 1 base of the junction unmatched. The germline gives CDR1 MGHRA, CDR2 YSYEKL. The length of the CDR3 is 15 residues. CDR3 DNA: TGCGCCAGCAGCCAAGATGGGACAGGGTACAATGAGCAGTTCTTC. This sequence encodes CASSQDGTGYNEQFF.

This clonotype was counted only a few times. This chain joins TRBV28 and TRBJ1-5; TRBD1 agrees at 9 bases. The CDR3 totals 14 residues. CDR1 MDHEN and CDR2 SYDVKM come from the germline V gene. V lost 5 bases, J lost 6 bases, and 5 bases stayed unmatched. CDR3: CASSLQGAAQPQHF. The CDR3 DNA follows: TGTGCCAGCAGTCTACAGGGGGCGGCTCAGCCCCAGCATTTT.

This clonotype was found a few times. The V call is TRBV5-1, the J call TRBJ2-7; unclear D gene. Between the trimmed V and J ends, which lost 0 bases and 4 bases, there was a span of 14 bases. Germline-derived CDR1 and CDR2 are SGHRS and YFSETQ. The CDR3 runs 15 residues. This CDR3 reads CASSLAGQEIYEQYF. Here the CDR3 DNA reads TGCGCCAGCAGCTTGGCCGGTCAGGAAATTTACGAGCAGTACTTC.

V is TRBV7-3 and J is TRBJ2-7, with D perhaps being TRBD1 or TRBD2 (6 bases each). The length of the CDR3 is 14 residues. V gave up 2 bases and J gave up 7 bases, with 15 bases separating them. CDR1 and CDR2 from the germline V gene are SGHTA and FQGTGA. CDR3 DNA: TGTGCCAGCAGCTTAGGGATCGGGGGCAATGAGCAGTACTTC. The encoded protein is CASSLGIGGNEQYF.

V and J are TRBV27 and TRBJ2-5, with TRBD1 identical over 9 bases. The J call may be faulty, since TRBJ2-7 better matches the DNA end. The CDR3 sequence is 13 residues long. Looked up from germline, CDR1 is MNHEY and CDR2 is SMNVEV (reference sequence). The CDR3 loop reads CASRTTGGGEQYF. The CDR3 region has the DNA TGTGCCAGCAGAACGACAGGGGGAGGCGAGCAGTACTTC.

The chain joins TRBV6-1 to TRBJ2-2; tentatively, D is TRBD1 (6 bases). This CDR3 contains 14 residues. With 8 bases removed from V and 7 bases from J, the gap between germline ends came to 17 bases. The germline V gene has CDR1 MNHNS and CDR2 SASEGT. Here the CDR3 reads CASGFRGLGGELFF. For the CDR3, the DNA is TGTGCCAGCGGTTTCAGGGGTCTGGGCGGGGAGCTGTTTTTT.

This clonotype was counted a single time. J is TRBJ1-5 and V is TRBV7-9, with D possibly being TRBD1 (5 bases). In germline, CDR1 is SEHNR, CDR2 FQNEAQ (reference sequence). Between the trimmed V and J ends, which lost 5 bases and 0 bases, there was a span of 11 bases. CDR3 length: 15 residues. The CDR3 sequence: CASSGTSHSNQPQHF. CDR3 in DNA: TGTGCCAGCAGCGGGACTTCTCATAGCAATCAGCCCCAGCATTTT.

The chain recombines TRBV9 with TRBJ2-1, with 14 bases matching TRBD2. This CDR3 has 16 amino acids. After removal of 3 bases from V and 8 bases from J, the junction contained 7 bases not matched to a gene. The germline gives CDR1 SGDLS, CDR2 YYNGEE. CDR3 DNA: TGTGCCAGCAGCGGCGGGACTAGCGGGAGTACGTATGAGCAGTTCTTC. Translating gives CASSGGTSGSTYEQFF. The variable domain in full, completed from reference TRBV9 and TRBJ2-1, reads DSGVTQTPKHLITATGQRVTLRCSPRSGDLSVYWYQQSLDQGLQFLIQYYNGEERAKGNILERFSAQQFPDLHSELNLSSLELGDSALYFCASSGGTSGSTYEQFFGPGTRLTVL.